This TCR beta chain appears in the sequencing data of a study of blood T cell repertoires in COVID-19. Only in-frame clones appear in the TCRdb table, and some are missing; sequencing was by immunoSEQ multiplex PCR. The sample lists roughly 440,000 clones, around 89% seen once, with around 12% in the top ten. This clone was detected only once. This CDR3 has 17 residues. The germline V gene has CDR1 SNHLY and CDR2 FYNNEI. V gave up 5 bases and J gave up 2 bases, with 19 bases separating them. This receptor was obtained from a woman aged 50 to 60 with COVID-19, enrolled during active disease. The sequenced sample consisted of peripheral blood. The chain joins TRBV2 to TRBJ1-3; D not resolved. CDR3 nucleotides: TGTGCCAGCAGTATACAGAATAATAGATATCCTGGAAACACCATATATTTT. Residues: CASSIQNNRYPGNTIYF.